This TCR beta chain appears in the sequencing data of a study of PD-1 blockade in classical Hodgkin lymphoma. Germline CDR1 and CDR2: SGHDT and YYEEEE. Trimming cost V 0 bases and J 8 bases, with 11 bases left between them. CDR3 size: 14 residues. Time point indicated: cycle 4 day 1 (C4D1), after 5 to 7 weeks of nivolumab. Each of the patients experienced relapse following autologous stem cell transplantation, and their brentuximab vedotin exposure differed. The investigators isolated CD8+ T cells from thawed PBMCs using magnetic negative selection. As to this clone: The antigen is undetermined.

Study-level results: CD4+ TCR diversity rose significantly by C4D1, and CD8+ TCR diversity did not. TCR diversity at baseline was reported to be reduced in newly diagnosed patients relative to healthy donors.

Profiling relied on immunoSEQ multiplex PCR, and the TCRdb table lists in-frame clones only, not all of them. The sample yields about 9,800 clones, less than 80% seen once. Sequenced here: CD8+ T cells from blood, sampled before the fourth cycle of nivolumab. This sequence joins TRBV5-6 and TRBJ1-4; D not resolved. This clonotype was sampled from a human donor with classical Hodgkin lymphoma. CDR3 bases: TGTGCCAGCAGCTTGGAGGGTCCGTGGGAAAAACTGTTTTTT. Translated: CASSLEGPWEKLFF.